The 21 T cell receptor beta chains presented below share a single source sample, sequenced in a study of cytomegalovirus exposure and HLA in healthy donors (dated by TCRdb to 2017 to 2019). Libraries were built with the immunoSEQ multiplex PCR assay. A mixture of 60 forward primers for TCR Vbeta segments and 13 reverse primers for TCR Jbeta segments was used in the multiplex PCR. Imported from immuneACCESS, the table was reduced by TCRdb to in-frame sequences with V and J called. These copies leave out some clones; in studies compared against another copy, an unresolved V gene accounts for under half, and the cause of the remainder is not known. The sample profile shows 250,000 to 300,000 clones; about 93% of them were found once. The ten largest clonotypes hold around 1.7% of the sample. Sequences were obtained from PBMCs. Receptor source: a girl aged 2 to 10 in good health and CMV-seronegative.

The chain carries TRBV11-2 and TRBJ1-2, with D possibly being TRBD1 (5 bases). The CDR3 loop spans 13 amino acids. V was shortened by 6 bases and J by 2 bases, with 10 bases between the two germline ends. Germline values: CDR1 SGHAT, CDR2 FQNNGV. This CDR3 is CASRVAGNYGYTF. The DNA for the CDR3 is TGTGCCAGCAGGGTGGCAGGGAACTATGGCTACACCTTC.

As regards this clone: The junction departs from germline at one end; a sequencing error may be responsible. The chain couples TRBV7-9 to TRBJ2-7; D ambiguous. The germline V gene encodes CDR1 SEHNR and CDR2 FQNEAQ (reference sequence). This CDR3 region has 14 residues. The CDR3: CSSRSLEASYEQYF. The CDR3 DNA reads as TGTTCCAGCAGATCCTTAGAGGCCAGCTACGAGCAGTACTTC.

The chain joins TRBV27 to TRBJ1-6; the D is unclear. Trimming stripped 3 bases from V and 8 bases from J, with 5 bases between. The CDR3 totals 12 residues. Germline CDR1 reads MNHEY; CDR2 reads SMNVEV (reference sequence). CDR3 amino acids: CASSFTDSPLHF. The CDR3 region has the DNA TGTGCCAGCAGTTTCACGGATTCACCCCTCCACTTT.

The chain employs TRBV30 and TRBJ1-6, with a tentative D call TRBD1 (5 bases). The CDR3 runs to 15 residues. The germline V and J ends were trimmed by 4 bases and 4 bases, with 14 bases remaining between them. Germline V gives CDR1 GTSNPN, CDR2 SVGIG (reference sequence). The CDR3 DNA reads as TGTGCCTGGAATCCCAGGGTTACTTATAATTCACCCCTCCACTTT. It specifies CAWNPRVTYNSPLHF. Full variable domain (missing parts from reference TRBV30 and TRBJ1-6): SQTIHQWPATLVQPVGSPLSLECTVEGTSNPNLYWYRQAAGRGLQLLFYSVGIGQISSEVPQNLSASRPQDRQFILSSKKLLLSDSGFYLCAWNPRVTYNSPLHFGNGTRLTVT.

The V and J genes are TRBV28 and TRBJ2-5; D is uncertain. The CDR3 runs to 14 residues. Germline V gene lookup returns CDR1 MDHEN and CDR2 SYDVKM. V gave up 6 bases and J gave up 0 bases, with 11 bases separating them. The CDR3 bases are TGTGCCAGCAGCTACACGGCGGACCAAGAGACCCAGTACTTC. Its protein product is CASSYTADQETQYF.

The J gene is TRBJ2-2, the V gene TRBV19; 9 positions agree with TRBD2. The CDR3 contains 17 residues. Trimming at V came to 5 bases and at J to 5 bases, leaving 12 bases not matched to a gene. Germline CDR1 and CDR2: LNHDA and SQIVND (reference sequence). The CDR3 spells CASSGPLAGVETGELFF. The CDR3 nucleotides are TGTGCCAGTAGTGGACCTTTAGCGGGAGTGGAGACCGGGGAGCTGTTTTTT.

The V gene is TRBV7-6, the J gene TRBJ2-7; 10 bases map to TRBD2. This CDR3 has 18 amino acids. V was pared by 1 base and J by 1 base, with 10 bases of the junction left unmatched. CDR1 and CDR2 from the germline V gene are SGHVS and FNYEAQ. CDR3 in DNA: TGTGCCAGCAGCTTAGGCCTAGCGGGGGCGCTAGGTTCCTACGAGCAGTACTTC. This encodes CASSLGLAGALGSYEQYF.

In DNA, the CDR3 is TGTGCCAGCAGCGGGACTGGGTCGGGTGACAATGAGCAGTTCTTC. It codes for CASSGTGSGDNEQFF. The V gene is TRBV5-4, the J gene TRBJ2-1; D perhaps matches TRBD2 (6 bases). Germline CDR1 reads SGHNT; CDR2 reads YYREEE (reference sequence). Trimming cost V 4 bases and J 5 bases, with 16 bases left between them. CDR3 size: 15 residues. The full variable domain, its missing parts supplied by reference TRBV5-4 and TRBJ2-1, is ETGVTQSPTHLIKTRGQQVTLRCSSQSGHNTVSWYQQALGQGPQFIFQYYREEENGRGNFPPRFSGLQFPNYSSELNVNALELDDSALYLCASSGTGSGDNEQFFGPGTRLTVL.

The chain has TRBV2 and TRBJ2-3; D unclear. The germline CDR1 and CDR2 sequences are SNHLY and FYNNEI. The V and J ends lost 8 bases and 3 bases respectively, with 6 bases between them. The CDR3 is 11 residues long. CDR3 sequence: CASQETDTQYF. The CDR3 DNA follows: TGTGCCAGCCAGGAAACAGATACGCAGTATTTT.

This clone turned up a few times. This chain joins TRBV9 and TRBJ2-2, with no clear D. The ends were cut back, 4 bases at V and 7 bases at J, with 11 bases in the middle. The CDR3 is 13 amino acids. Per germline, CDR1 SGDLS and CDR2 YYNGEE. CDR3 region: CASSSFSIGELFF. DNA of the CDR3: TGTGCCAGCAGCAGCTTTAGCATCGGGGAGCTGTTTTTT.

The chain has TRBV7-2 and TRBJ2-2, with 8 bases identical to TRBD1. After removal of 4 bases from V and 7 bases from J, the junction contained 8 bases not matched to a gene. CDR3 size: 15 residues. Germline V lookup: CDR1 SGHTA, CDR2 FQGNSA. The CDR3 sequence is CASSSPGQGVGELFF. The CDR3, as DNA: TGTGCCAGCAGCTCCCCCGGACAGGGAGTCGGGGAGCTGTTTTTT.

This clone showed up just a few times. The chain recombines TRBV5-4 with TRBJ2-2; 10 bases agree with TRBD2. Trimming took 4 bases from V and 5 from J; bases not matched to a gene: 5. The CDR3 spans 15 residues. CDR1 is SGHNT and CDR2 is YYREEE in the germline V gene (reference sequence). As DNA, the CDR3 is TGTGCCAGCAGCCCGGAGCGGGGGGGAACCGGGGAGCTGTTTTTT. This codes for CASSPERGGTGELFF.

V and J are TRBV15 and TRBJ2-7; D is ambiguous. This CDR3 is built from 15 residues. From germline, CDR1 is LNHNV and CDR2 YYDKDF (reference sequence). The V end was cut by 1 base, the J end by 3 bases, with 13 bases between. The CDR3 protein is CATSRVLSRNYEQYF. CDR3 nucleotide sequence: TGTGCCACCAGCAGAGTTCTATCTAGAAACTACGAGCAGTACTTC.

This chain's CDR3 is CASSIDRNTEAFF. CDR3 nucleotides: TGTGCCAGTAGTATAGATAGGAACACTGAAGCTTTCTTT. The rearrangement joins TRBV19 to TRBJ1-1; D is uncertain. Germline values: CDR1 LNHDA, CDR2 SQIVND (reference sequence). The CDR3 has 13 residues. Deletions cut 0 bases from V and 1 base from J, with 3 bases between. The whole variable domain, filled in from reference TRBV19 and TRBJ1-1, reads DGGITQSPKYLFRKEGQNVTLSCEQNLNHDAMYWYRQDPGQGLRLIYYSQIVNDFQKGDIAEGYSVSREKKESFPLTVTSAQKNPTAFYLCASSIDRNTEAFFGQGTRLTVV.

The gene calls are TRBV6-1 and TRBJ2-7, with TRBD2 as a possible D gene (5 bases). Trimming took off 2 bases at V and 3 bases at J, with 14 bases between the two ends. This CDR3 has 15 residues. The germline gives CDR1 MNHNS, CDR2 SASEGT. The CDR3 region is CASSERVDYLYEQYF. CDR3 nucleotide sequence: TGTGCCAGCAGTGAAAGAGTCGACTACCTCTACGAGCAGTACTTC.

The J gene is TRBJ2-1, the V gene TRBV5-4; no reliable D call. CDR1 and CDR2 from the germline V gene are SGHNT and YYREEE (reference sequence). Trimming removed 1 base from V and 4 bases from J, with 18 bases in between. CDR3 length: 17 amino acids. The CDR3 sequence is CASSLLGIQTQYNEQFF. The CDR3 DNA reads as TGTGCCAGCAGCTTGTTGGGCATACAGACGCAGTACAATGAGCAGTTCTTC.

This rearrangement joins TRBV18 to TRBJ1-2; 7 bases line up with TRBD1. The CDR3 has 15 amino acids. Germline assignment: CDR1 KGHSH and CDR2 LQKENI. V lost 3 bases to trimming and J lost 3 bases; unmatched junction nucleotides: 7. DNA for the CDR3: TGTGCCAGCTCACCCTCGACAGGGTCCGACTATGGCTACACCTTC. Translated, it gives CASSPSTGSDYGYTF.

The chain uses TRBV25-1 and TRBJ1-3; TRBD1 is a possible D gene (5 bases). The CDR3 runs 17 residues. Trimming removed 0 bases from V and 1 base from J, with 13 bases in between. The germline V gene encodes CDR1 MGHDK and CDR2 SYGVNS. CDR3 in amino acids: CASSEYLRVVSGNTIYF. The CDR3 region has the DNA TGTGCCAGCAGTGAATATCTCAGGGTAGTATCTGGAAACACCATATATTTT.

This clone appeared once. The CDR3 nucleotides are TGTGCCAGCAGCTCCTACCCCACAGATACGCAGTATTTT. This sequence encodes CASSSYPTDTQYF. This sequence joins TRBV7-2 and TRBJ2-3; D gene uncertain. The CDR3 runs to 13 residues. Looked up from germline, CDR1 is SGHTA and CDR2 is FQGNSA. Trimming pared 4 bases from V and 2 bases from J, leaving 7 bases between.

J is TRBJ2-7 and V is TRBV19, with 8 bases matching TRBD2. The junction had 11 bases not matched to a gene; V was cut back by 8 bases and J by 5 bases. Germline values: CDR1 LNHDA, CDR2 SQIVND (reference sequence). This CDR3 is 14 amino acids long. In DNA, the CDR3 is TGTGCCAGTTCTACGGGGGGACTAGGGAACGAGCAGTACTTC. Encoded protein: CASSTGGLGNEQYF.

The V and J genes are TRBV7-9 and TRBJ2-7; TRBD2 is a possible D gene (6 bases). The CDR3 is 12 residues long. Germline lookup yields CDR1 SEHNR and CDR2 FQNEAQ (reference sequence). V lost 3 bases, J lost 6 bases, and 9 bases lay in between. The chain's CDR3 is CASSFQGGEQYF. DNA for the CDR3: TGTGCCAGCAGCTTTCAGGGAGGCGAGCAGTACTTC.